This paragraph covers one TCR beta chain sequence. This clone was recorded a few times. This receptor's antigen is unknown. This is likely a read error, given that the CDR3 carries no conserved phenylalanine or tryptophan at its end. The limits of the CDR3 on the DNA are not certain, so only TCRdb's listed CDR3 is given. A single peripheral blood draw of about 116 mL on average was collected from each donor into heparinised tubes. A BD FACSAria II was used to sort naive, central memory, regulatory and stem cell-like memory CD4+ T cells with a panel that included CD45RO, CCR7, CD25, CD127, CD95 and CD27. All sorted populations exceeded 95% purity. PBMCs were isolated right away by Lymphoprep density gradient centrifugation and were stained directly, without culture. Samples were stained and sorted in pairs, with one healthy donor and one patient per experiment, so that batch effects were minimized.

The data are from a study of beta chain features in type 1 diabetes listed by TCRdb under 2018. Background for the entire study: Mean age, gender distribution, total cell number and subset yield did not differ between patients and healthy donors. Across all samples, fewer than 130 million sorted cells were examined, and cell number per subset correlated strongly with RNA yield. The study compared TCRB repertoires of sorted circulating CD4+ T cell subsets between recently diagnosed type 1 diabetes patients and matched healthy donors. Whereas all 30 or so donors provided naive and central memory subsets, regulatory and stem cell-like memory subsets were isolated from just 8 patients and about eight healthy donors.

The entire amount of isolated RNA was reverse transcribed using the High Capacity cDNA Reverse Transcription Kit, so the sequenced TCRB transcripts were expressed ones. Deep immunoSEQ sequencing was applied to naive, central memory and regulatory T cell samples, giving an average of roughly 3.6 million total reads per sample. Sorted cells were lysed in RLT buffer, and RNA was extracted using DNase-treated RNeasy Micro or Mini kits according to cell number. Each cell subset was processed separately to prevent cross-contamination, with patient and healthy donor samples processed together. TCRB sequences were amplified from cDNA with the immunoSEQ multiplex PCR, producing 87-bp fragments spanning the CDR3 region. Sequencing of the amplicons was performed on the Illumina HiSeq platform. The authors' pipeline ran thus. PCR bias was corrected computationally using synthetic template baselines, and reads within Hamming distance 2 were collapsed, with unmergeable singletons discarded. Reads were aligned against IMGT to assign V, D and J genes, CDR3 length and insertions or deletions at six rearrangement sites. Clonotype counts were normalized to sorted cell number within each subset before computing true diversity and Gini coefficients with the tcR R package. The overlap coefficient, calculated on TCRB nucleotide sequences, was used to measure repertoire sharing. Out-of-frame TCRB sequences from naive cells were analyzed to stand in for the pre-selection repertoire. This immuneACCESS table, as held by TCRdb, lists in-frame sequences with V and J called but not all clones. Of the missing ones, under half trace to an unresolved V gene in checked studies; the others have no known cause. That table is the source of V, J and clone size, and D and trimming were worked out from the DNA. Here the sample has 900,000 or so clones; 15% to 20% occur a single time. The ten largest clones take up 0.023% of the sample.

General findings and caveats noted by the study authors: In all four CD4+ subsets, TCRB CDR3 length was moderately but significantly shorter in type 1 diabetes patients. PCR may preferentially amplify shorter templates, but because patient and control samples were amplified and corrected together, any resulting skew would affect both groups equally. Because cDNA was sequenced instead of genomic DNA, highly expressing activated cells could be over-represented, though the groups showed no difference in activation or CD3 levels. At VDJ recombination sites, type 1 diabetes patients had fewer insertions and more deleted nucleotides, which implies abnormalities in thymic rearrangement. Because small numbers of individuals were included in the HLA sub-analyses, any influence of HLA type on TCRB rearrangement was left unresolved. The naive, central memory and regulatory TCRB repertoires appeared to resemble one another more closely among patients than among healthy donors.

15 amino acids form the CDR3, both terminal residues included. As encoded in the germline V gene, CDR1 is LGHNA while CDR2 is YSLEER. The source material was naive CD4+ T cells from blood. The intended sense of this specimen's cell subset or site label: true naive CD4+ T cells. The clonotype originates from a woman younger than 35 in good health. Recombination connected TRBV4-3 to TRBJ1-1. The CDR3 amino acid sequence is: CASSQEGEFPKTLRL.